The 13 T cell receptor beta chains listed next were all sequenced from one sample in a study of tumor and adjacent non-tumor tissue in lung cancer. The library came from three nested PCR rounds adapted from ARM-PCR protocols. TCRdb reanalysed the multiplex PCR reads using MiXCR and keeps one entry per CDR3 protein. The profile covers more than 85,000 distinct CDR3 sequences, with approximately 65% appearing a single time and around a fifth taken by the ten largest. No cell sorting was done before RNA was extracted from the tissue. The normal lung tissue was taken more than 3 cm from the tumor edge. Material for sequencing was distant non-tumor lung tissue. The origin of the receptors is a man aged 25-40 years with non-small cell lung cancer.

CDR3 sequence: CASSARDNEQFF. Written as DNA, the CDR3 is TGTGCCAGCAGCGCCCGGGACAATGAGCAGTTCTTC. The chain has TRBV11-2 and TRBJ2-1; D is undetermined. The length of the CDR3 is 12 residues. Germline CDR1 and CDR2: SGHAT and FQNNGV. V was trimmed by 5 bases and J by 5 bases, leaving 7 bases between them.

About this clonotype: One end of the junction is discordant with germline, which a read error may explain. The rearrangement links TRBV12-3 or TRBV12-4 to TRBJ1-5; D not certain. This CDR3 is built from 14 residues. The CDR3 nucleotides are TGTGCCAGCAGTTTAAAGGCTCGGAATGTGCCCCACCATTTT. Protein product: CASSLKARNVPHHF.

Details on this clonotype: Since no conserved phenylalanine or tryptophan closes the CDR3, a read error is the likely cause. CDR3 loop: CSVRGPFTYKQYL. The CDR3 bases are TGCAGCGTACGGGGCCCCTTTACCTACAAGCAGTACTTA. The genes are TRBV29-1 and TRBJ2-7, with D tentatively TRBD1 or TRBD2 (5 bases each). There are 13 residues in the CDR3. Germline-derived CDR1 and CDR2 are SQVTM and ANQGSEA.

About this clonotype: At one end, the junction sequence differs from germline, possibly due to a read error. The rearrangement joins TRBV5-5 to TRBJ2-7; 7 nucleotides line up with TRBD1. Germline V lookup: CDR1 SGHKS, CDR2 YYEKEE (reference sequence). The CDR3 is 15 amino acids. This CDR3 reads CASSSLGDSSYEQYF. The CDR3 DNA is TGCGCCAGCAGCTCCCTTGGGGACAGCTCCTACGAACAGTACTTC.

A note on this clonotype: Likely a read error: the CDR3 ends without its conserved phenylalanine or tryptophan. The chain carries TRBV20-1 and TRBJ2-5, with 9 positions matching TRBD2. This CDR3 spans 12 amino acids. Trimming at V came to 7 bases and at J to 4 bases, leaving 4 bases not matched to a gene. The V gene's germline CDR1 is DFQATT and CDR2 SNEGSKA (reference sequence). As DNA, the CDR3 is TGCAGTGGCGGGGGGGCATCAGAGACCCAGTACTTA. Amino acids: CSGGGASETQYL.

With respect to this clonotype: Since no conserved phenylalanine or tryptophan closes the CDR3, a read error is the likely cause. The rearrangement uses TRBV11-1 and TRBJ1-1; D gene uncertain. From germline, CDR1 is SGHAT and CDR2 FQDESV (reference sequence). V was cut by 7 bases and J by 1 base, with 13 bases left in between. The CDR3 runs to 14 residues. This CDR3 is CASNHGVENTEAFY. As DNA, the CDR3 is TGTGCCAGCAACCATGGGGTGGAGAACACTGAAGCTTTCTAT.

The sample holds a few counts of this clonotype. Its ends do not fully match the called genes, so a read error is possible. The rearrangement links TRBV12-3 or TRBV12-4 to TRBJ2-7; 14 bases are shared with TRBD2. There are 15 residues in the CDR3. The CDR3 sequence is CASRRGTSGSYERYF. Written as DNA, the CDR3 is TGTGCCAGCAGGCGCGGGACTAGCGGGAGCTACGAGCGGTACTTC.

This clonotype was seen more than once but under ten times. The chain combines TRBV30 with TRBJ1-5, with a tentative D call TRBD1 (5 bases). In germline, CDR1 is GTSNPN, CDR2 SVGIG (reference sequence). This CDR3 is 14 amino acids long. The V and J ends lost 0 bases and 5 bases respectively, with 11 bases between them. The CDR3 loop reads CAWSVGGPDQPQHF. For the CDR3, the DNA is TGTGCCTGGAGTGTGGGGGGTCCCGATCAGCCCCAGCATTTT.

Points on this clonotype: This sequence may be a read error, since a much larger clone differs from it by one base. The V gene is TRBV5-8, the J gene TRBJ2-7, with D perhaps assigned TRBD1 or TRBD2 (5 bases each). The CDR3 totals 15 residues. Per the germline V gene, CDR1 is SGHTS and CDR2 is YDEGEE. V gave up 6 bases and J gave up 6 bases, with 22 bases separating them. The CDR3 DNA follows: TGTGCCAGCACCCACTCACTTTTCCCCGGGGCCGAGCAGTACTTC. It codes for CASTHSLFPGAEQYF.

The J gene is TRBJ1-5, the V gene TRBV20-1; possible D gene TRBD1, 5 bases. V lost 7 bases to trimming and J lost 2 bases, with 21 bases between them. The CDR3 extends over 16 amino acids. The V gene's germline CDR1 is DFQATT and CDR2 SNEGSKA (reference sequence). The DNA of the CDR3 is TGCAGTGTCCTCGCCGGGACCTCCGATGGCAATCAGCCCCAGCATTTT. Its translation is CSVLAGTSDGNQPQHF.

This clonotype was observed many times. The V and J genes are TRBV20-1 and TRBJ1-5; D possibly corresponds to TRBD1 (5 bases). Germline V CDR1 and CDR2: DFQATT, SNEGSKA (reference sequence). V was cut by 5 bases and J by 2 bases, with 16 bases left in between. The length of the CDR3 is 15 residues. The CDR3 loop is CSAGTDAGGNQPQHF. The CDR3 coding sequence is TGCAGTGCTGGGACCGACGCAGGTGGCAATCAGCCCCAGCATTTT.

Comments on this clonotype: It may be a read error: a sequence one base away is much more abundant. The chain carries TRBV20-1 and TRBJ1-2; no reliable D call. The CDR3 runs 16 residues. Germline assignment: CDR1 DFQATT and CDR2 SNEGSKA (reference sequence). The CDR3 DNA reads TGCAATGCTAGAGACCCCTACTCCGGGTCAAACTATGGCTACACCTTC. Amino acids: CNARDPYSGSNYGYTF.

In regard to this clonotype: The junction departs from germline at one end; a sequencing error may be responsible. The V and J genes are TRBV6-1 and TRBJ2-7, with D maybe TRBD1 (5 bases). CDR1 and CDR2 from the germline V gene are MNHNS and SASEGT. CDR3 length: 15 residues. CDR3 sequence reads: CASSREDSIPYGQYF. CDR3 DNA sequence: TGTGCCAGCAGCCGAGAAGACAGTATCCCCTACGGGCAGTACTTC.